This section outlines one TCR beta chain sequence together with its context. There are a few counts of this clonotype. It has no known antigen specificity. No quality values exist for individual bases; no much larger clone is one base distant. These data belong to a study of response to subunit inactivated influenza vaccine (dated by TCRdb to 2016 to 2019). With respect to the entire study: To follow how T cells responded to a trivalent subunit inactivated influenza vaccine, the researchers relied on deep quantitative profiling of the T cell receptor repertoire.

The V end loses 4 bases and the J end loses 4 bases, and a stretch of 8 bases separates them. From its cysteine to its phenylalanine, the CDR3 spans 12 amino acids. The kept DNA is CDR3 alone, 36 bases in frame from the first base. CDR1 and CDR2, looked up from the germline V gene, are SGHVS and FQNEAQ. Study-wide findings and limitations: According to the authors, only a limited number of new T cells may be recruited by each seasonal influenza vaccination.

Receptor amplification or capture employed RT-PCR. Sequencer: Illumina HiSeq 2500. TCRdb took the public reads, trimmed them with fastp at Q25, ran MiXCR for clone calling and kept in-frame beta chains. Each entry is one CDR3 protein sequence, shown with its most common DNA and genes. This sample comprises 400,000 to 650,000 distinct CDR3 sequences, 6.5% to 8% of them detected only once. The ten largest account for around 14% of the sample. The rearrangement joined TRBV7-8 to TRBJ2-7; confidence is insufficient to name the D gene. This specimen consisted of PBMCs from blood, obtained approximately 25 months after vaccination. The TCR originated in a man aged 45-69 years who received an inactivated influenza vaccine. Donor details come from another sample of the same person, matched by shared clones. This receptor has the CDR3 CASSSNRYEQYF. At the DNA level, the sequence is TGTGCCAGCAGCTCCAACCGGTACGAGCAGTACTTC.